One sample yielded the 11 T cell receptor beta chains listed below, sequenced in a study of Tregs in tolerant kidney transplant recipients. The method was immunoSEQ multiplex PCR; TCRdb's version includes in-frame clones alone and lacks a portion of them. Of roughly 250,000 clones in the sample, about 80% were seen once. Sequencing was performed on CD4+ T cells from blood. The source is a human donor in good health.

This rearrangement joins TRBV4-1 to TRBJ1-2; D possibly corresponds to TRBD1 (5 bases). This CDR3 has 17 amino acids. Looked up from germline, CDR1 is MGHRA and CDR2 is YSYEKL. V was shortened by 0 bases and J by 5 bases, with 19 bases between the two germline ends. The DNA for the CDR3 is TGCGCCAGCAGCCAAGAAGCGGGACTACAGGCATTTTATGGCTACACCTTC. Protein product: CASSQEAGLQAFYGYTF.

The sample holds one count of this clone. The chain uses TRBV5-1 and TRBJ1-1; TRBD1 matches at 10 bases. The CDR3 contains 15 residues. The germline CDR1 and CDR2 sequences are SGHRS and YFSETQ. The V gene end was trimmed by 5 bases and the J gene end by 4 bases; junction bases not matched to a gene: 8. CDR3 nucleotides: TGCGCCAGCAGTCCTCACCGGGACAGGGGCACTGAAGCTTTCTTT. This encodes CASSPHRDRGTEAFF.

The chain employs TRBV14 and TRBJ2-5, with 8 bases matching TRBD1. Germline V gene sequence: CDR1 SGHDN, CDR2 FVKESK. Losses at the gene ends were 0 bases for V and 2 bases for J; bases not matched to a gene: 8. This CDR3 spans 17 amino acids. DNA of the CDR3: TGTGCCAGCAGCCAAGATATGGACAGGGCCGTACAAGAGACCCAGTACTTC. Translating gives CASSQDMDRAVQETQYF.

Only a few counts were recorded for this clone. The rearrangement links TRBV30 to TRBJ2-6; D is unclear. The CDR3 totals 15 residues. Germline CDR1 reads GTSNPN; CDR2 reads SVGIG (reference sequence). With 3 bases removed from V and 0 bases from J, the gap between germline ends came to 9 bases. The CDR3 spells CAWSHMNSGANVLTF. As DNA, the CDR3 is TGTGCCTGGAGCCATATGAACTCTGGGGCCAACGTCCTGACTTTC. Filled out from reference TRBV30 and TRBJ2-6, the complete variable domain reads SQTIHQWPATLVQPVGSPLSLECTVEGTSNPNLYWYRQAAGRGLQLLFYSVGIGQISSEVPQNLSASRPQDRQFILSSKKLLLSDSGFYLCAWSHMNSGANVLTFGAGSRLTVL.

V and J are TRBV13 and TRBJ1-5; the match to TRBD1 covers 12 bases. The CDR3 totals 16 residues. Germline V gene data show CDR1 as PRHDT and CDR2 as FYEKMQ (reference sequence). J was trimmed by 7 bases and V by 5 bases; bases with no gene match: 9. The CDR3 DNA follows: TGTGCCAGCAGCCGAGGGACAGGGGGCTTCGGGCAGCCCCAGCATTTT. Protein sequence: CASSRGTGGFGQPQHF.

V gene TRBV19 combines with J gene TRBJ2-5, with 10 bases that match TRBD2. The CDR3 runs 13 residues. CDR1 and CDR2 (germline): LNHDA, SQIVND (reference sequence). The junction had 7 bases not matched to a gene; V was cut back by 8 bases and J by 7 bases. The CDR3 loop is CASSSGRAGTQYF. Written as DNA, the CDR3 is TGTGCCAGTTCCAGCGGGAGGGCTGGGACCCAGTACTTC.

The V and J genes are TRBV2 and TRBJ1-5; TRBD1 is a possible D gene (5 bases). The CDR3 is 13 residues long. V lost 6 bases and J lost 6, with 12 bases in between. The V gene's germline CDR1 is SNHLY and CDR2 FYNNEI. Written as DNA, the CDR3 is TGTGCCAGCAGCGGAGACAGCCTTCAGCCCCAGCATTTT. Translated: CASSGDSLQPQHF.

The chain couples TRBV5-4 to TRBJ2-1, with a tentative D call TRBD2 (7 bases). In germline, CDR1 is SGHNT, CDR2 YYREEE (reference sequence). The V end was cut by 4 bases, the J end by 8 bases, with 19 bases between. The CDR3 spans 15 residues. CDR3 DNA sequence: TGTGCCAGCAGCCCTGGTGGGGGGGGCGTGGATGAGCAGTTCTTC. Amino acids: CASSPGGGGVDEQFF.

This clone was seen once. This chain links TRBV5-1 with TRBJ2-1; D gene unclear. The CDR3 has 14 residues. Germline V gene data show CDR1 as SGHRS and CDR2 as YFSETQ. V was trimmed by 4 bases and J by 4 bases, leaving 12 bases between them. This chain's CDR3 is CASSVLQGYNEQFF. The DNA for the CDR3 is TGCGCCAGCAGCGTACTACAAGGGTACAATGAGCAGTTCTTC.

As regards this clone: Other DNA sequences within the sample encode an identical CDR3. This chain uses TRBV6-6 with TRBJ1-1; possibly TRBD1 for D (6 bases). The V gene lost 6 bases and the J gene lost 4 bases, with 21 bases spanning the gap. The germline V gene has CDR1 MNHNY and CDR2 SVGAGI (reference sequence). The CDR3 extends over 16 amino acids. The CDR3 region is CASSYGRGAEGTEAFF. As DNA, the CDR3 is TGTGCCAGCAGCTACGGACGGGGGGCGGAGGGCACTGAAGCTTTCTTT.

The chain has TRBV5-1 and TRBJ1-2; a weak D match, TRBD1 (6 bases). V shed 1 base and J shed 6 bases, with 7 bases lying between them. CDR1 and CDR2 from the germline V gene are SGHRS and YFSETQ. This CDR3 spans 12 amino acids. CDR3 in amino acids: CASSLQGNGYTF. The CDR3 DNA reads as TGCGCCAGCAGCTTGCAGGGGAATGGCTACACCTTC.